The clone carrying this TCR beta chain has ten or more counts. What it binds is not known. PBMCs were isolated at a quantity of at least 6.5 million per sample. The data were taken from a study of blood T cells in healthy people across ages. Primed by a sample-barcoded 5' primer and a J-beta primer mix, a second PCR proceeded for 7 to 11 cycles. All cDNA molecules were each tagged by a template-switch adaptor with 12 random nucleotides. One entry per CDR3 protein results from TCRdb running MiXCR on the 5' RACE reads. This table has approximately 1.5 million distinct CDR3 sequences, approximately 42% appearing once. The CDR3 is made up of 11 amino acids. The V end was cut by 3 bases, the J end by 8 bases, with 8 bases between. The germline V gene encodes CDR1 SQVTM and CDR2 ANQGSEA. Notes on the study in general: Older individuals had lower TCR beta diversity per million T cells (the decline was roughly linear). Researchers report that TCR beta diversity correlated strongly with naive T cell percentage.

The sequenced material came from blood. The chain combines TRBV29-1 with TRBJ2-1; D may be TRBD2 (5 bases). This receptor was identified in a woman aged 18-29 years in good health. CDR3 sequence reads: CSVDGIDEQFF. The CDR3 DNA follows: TGCAGCGTTGACGGGATCGATGAGCAGTTCTTC.